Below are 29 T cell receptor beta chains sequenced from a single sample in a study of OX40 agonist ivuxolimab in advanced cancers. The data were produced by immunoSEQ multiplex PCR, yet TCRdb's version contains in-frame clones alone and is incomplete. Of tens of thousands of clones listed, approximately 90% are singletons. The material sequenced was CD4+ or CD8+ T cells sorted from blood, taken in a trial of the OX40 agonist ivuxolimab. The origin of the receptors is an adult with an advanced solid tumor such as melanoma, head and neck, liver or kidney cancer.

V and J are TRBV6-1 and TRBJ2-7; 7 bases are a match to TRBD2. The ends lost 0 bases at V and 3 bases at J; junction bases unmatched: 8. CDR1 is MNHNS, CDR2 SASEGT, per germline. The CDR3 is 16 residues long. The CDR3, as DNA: TGTGCCAGCAGTGAAGCTCCAGCGGGGCCCCTCTACGAGCAGTACTTC. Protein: CASSEAPAGPLYEQYF.

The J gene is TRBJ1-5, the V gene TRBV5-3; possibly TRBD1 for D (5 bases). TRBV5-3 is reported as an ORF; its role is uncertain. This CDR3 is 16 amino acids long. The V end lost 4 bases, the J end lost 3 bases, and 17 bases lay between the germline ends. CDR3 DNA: TGTGCCAGAAGCCCCGGGACGGGGCAGGACAATCAGCCCCAGCATTTT. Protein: CARSPGTGQDNQPQHF.

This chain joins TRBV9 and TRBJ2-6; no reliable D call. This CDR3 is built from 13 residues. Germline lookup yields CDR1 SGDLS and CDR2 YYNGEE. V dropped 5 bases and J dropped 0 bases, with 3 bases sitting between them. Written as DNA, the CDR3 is TGTGCCAGCAGGAGCTCTGGGGCCAACGTCCTGACTTTC. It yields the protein CASRSSGANVLTF.

The CDR3 protein is CAIRGGGDTGELFF. The CDR3 nucleotides are TGTGCCATCCGGGGCGGGGGAGATACCGGGGAGCTGTTTTTT. This chain links TRBV10-3 with TRBJ2-2; 7 bases match TRBD2. The CDR3 is 14 amino acids. V dropped 8 bases and J dropped 5; count of bases not matched to a gene: 8. Germline CDR1 ENHRY, CDR2 SYGVKD.

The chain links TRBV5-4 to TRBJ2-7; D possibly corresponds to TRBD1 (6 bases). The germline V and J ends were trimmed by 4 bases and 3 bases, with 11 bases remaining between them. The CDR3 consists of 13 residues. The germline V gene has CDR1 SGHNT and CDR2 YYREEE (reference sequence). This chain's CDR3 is CASSTTGNYEQYF. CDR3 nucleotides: TGTGCCAGCAGCACCACAGGGAACTACGAGCAGTACTTC.

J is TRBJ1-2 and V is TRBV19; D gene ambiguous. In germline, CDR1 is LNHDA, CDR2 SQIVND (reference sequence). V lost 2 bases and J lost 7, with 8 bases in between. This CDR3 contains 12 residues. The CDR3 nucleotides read TGTGCCAGTAGTATAAAAGGCGCTGGCTACACCTTC. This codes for CASSIKGAGYTF.

The CDR3 protein is CAWSVQSPSTDTQYF. CDR3 nucleotides: TGTGCCTGGAGTGTCCAGAGCCCTAGCACAGATACGCAGTATTTT. V gene TRBV30 combines with J gene TRBJ2-3; D remains ambiguous. Trimming left V 0 bases short and J 0 bases short, with 10 bases between. Germline V CDR1 and CDR2: GTSNPN, SVGIG (reference sequence). There are 15 residues in the CDR3.

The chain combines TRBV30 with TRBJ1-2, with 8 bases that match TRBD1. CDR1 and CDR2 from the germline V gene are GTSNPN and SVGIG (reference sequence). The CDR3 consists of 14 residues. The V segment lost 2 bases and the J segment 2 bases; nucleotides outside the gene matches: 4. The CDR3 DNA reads TGTGCCTGGAGTAGAGACAGGGGAAACTATGGCTACACCTTC. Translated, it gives CAWSRDRGNYGYTF.

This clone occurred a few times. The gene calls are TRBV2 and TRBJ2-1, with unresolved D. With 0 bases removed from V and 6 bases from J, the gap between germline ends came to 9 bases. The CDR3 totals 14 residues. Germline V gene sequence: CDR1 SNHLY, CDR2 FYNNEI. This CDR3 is CASSEARLGNEQFF. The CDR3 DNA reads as TGTGCCAGCAGTGAAGCGCGGCTCGGCAATGAGCAGTTCTTC.

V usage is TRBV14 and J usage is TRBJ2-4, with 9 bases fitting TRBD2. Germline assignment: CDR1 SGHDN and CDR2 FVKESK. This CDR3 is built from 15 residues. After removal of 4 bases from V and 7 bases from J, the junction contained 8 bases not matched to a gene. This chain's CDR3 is CASSPLAGPENIQYF. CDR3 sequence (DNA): TGTGCCAGCAGCCCACTAGCGGGCCCCGAGAACATTCAGTACTTC.

The CDR3 coding sequence is TGTGCCACCTTAGGGACAGGGGGTTACACGCAGTATTTT. Protein product: CATLGTGGYTQYF. The chain uses TRBV28 and TRBJ2-3, with 11 bases aligning to TRBD1. The germline V gene encodes CDR1 MDHEN and CDR2 SYDVKM. The CDR3 covers 13 residues. V was pared by 10 bases and J by 9 bases, with 9 bases of the junction left unmatched.

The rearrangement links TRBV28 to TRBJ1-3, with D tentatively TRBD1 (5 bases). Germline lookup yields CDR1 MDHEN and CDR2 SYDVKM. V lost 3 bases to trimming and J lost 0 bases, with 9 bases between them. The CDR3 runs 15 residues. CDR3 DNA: TGTGCCAGCAGTTTGGGGACCCTCTCTGGAAACACCATATATTTT. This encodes CASSLGTLSGNTIYF. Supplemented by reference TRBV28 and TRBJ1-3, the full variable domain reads DVKVTQSSRYLVKRTGEKVFLECVQDMDHENMFWYRQDPGLGLRLIYFSYDVKMKEKGDIPEGYSVSREKKERFSLILESASTNQTSMYLCASSLGTLSGNTIYFGEGSWLTVV.

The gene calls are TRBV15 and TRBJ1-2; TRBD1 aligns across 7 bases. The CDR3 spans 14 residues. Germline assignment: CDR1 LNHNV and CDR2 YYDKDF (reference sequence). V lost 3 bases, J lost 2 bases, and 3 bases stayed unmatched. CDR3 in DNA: TGTGCCACCAGCAGTGGACAGGCCAACTATGGCTACACCTTC. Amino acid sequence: CATSSGQANYGYTF.

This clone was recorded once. The CDR3 is CAWSVFLAGRSYEQYF. In DNA form, the CDR3 reads TGTGCCTGGAGTGTCTTTCTAGCGGGCCGCTCCTACGAGCAGTACTTC. The rearrangement links TRBV30 to TRBJ2-7, with 8 bases matching TRBD2. V lost 0 bases to trimming and J lost 0 bases; unmatched junction nucleotides: 7. The germline gives CDR1 GTSNPN, CDR2 SVGIG (reference sequence). The CDR3 extends over 16 amino acids.

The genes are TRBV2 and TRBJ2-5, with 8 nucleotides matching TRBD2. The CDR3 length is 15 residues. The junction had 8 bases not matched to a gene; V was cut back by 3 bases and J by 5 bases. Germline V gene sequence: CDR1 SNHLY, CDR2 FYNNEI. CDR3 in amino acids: CASSDVIAGTETQYF. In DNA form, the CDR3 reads TGTGCCAGCAGTGATGTTATAGCGGGGACCGAGACCCAGTACTTC.

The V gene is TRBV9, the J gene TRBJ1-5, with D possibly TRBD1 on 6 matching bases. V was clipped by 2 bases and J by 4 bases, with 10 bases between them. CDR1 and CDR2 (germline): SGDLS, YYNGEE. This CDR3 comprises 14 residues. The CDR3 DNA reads TGTGCCAGCAGCGTCGAAGGGGGAAATCAGCCCCAGCATTTT. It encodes CASSVEGGNQPQHF.

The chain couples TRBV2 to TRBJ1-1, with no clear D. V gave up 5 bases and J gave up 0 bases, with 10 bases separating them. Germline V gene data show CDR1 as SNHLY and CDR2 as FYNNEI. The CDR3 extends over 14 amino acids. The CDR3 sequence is CASSPRLVNTEAFF. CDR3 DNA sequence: TGTGCCAGCAGTCCTCGGTTAGTGAACACTGAAGCTTTCTTT.

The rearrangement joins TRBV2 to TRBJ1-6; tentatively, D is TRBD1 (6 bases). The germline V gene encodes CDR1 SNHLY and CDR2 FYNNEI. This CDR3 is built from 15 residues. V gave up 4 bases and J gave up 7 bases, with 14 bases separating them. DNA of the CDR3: TGTGCCAGCAGTGGCTCAGGGGCATGGAATTCACCCCTCCACTTT. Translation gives CASSGSGAWNSPLHF.

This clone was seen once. CDR3: CASSMSGQGNNEQFF. CDR3 nucleotides: TGTGCCAGCAGCATGTCGGGACAGGGTAACAATGAGCAGTTCTTC. V and J are TRBV28 and TRBJ2-1, with 9 nucleotides matching TRBD1. The CDR3 covers 15 residues. Germline lookup yields CDR1 MDHEN and CDR2 SYDVKM. J lost 5 bases, V lost 6 bases, and 8 bases had no gene match.

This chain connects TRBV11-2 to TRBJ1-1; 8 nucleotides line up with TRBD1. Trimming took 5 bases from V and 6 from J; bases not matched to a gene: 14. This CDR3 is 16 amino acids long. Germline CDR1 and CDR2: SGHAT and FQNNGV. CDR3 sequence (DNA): TGTGCCAGCAGCCCGACGGGGACTCAGGGGGCCCCTGAAGCTTTCTTT. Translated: CASSPTGTQGAPEAFF.

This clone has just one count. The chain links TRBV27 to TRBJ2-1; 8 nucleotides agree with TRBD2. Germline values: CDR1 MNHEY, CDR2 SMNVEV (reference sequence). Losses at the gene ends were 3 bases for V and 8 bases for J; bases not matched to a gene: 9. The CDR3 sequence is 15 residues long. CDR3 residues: CASSLGTRGPDEQFF. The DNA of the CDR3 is TGTGCCAGCAGTTTGGGGACTAGGGGACCCGATGAGCAGTTCTTC.

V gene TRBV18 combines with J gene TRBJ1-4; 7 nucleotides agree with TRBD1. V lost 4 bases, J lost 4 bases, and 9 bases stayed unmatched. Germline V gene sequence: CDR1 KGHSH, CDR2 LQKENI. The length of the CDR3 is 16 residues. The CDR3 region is CASSQQQGTGNEKLFF. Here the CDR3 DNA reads TGTGCCAGCTCACAACAACAGGGGACCGGTAATGAAAAACTGTTTTTT.

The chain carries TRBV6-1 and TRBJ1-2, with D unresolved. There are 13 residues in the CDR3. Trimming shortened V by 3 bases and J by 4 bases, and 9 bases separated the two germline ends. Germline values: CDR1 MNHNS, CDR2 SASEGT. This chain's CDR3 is CASSDTGIYGYTF. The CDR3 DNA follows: TGTGCCAGCAGTGATACCGGGATCTATGGCTACACCTTC.

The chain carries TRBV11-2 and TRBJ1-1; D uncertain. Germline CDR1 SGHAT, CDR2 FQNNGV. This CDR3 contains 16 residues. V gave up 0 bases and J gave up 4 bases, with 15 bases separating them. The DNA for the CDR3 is TGTGCCAGCAGCTTAGATTCAGGAGCGTGGAGCACTGAAGCTTTCTTT. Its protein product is CASSLDSGAWSTEAFF.

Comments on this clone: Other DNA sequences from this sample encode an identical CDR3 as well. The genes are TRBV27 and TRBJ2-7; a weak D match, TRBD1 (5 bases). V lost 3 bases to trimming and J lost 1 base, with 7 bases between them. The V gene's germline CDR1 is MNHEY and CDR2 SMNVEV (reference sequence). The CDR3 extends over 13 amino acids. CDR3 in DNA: TGTGCCAGCAGTTTGGGGCTTTCCTACGAGCAGTACTTC. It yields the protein CASSLGLSYEQYF.

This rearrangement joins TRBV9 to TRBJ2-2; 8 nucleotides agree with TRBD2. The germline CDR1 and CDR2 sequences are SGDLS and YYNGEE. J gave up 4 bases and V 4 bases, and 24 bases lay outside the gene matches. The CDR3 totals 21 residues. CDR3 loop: CASSPTRSLAGPWGVTGELFF. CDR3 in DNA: TGTGCCAGCAGCCCAACCCGCAGCCTAGCGGGCCCCTGGGGGGTCACCGGGGAGCTGTTTTTT.

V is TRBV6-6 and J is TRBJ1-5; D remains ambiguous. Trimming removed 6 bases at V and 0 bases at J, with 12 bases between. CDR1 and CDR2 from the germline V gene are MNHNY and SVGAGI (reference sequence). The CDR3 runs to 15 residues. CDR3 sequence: CASREMTVSNQPQHF. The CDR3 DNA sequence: TGTGCCAGCAGGGAGATGACGGTTAGCAATCAGCCCCAGCATTTT.

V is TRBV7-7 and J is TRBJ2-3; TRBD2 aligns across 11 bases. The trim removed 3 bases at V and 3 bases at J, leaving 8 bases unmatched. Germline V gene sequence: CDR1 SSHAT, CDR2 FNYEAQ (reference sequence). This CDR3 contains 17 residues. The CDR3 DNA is TGTGCCAGCAGCTTTTCATCACTAGCGGGGGCAACAGATACGCAGTATTTT. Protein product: CASSFSSLAGATDTQYF. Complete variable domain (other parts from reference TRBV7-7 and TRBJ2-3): GAGVSQSPRYKVTKRGQDVTLRCDPISSHATLYWYQQALGQGPEFLTYFNYEAQPDKSGLPSDRFSAERPEGSISTLTIQRTEQRDSAMYRCASSFSSLAGATDTQYFGPGTRLTVL.

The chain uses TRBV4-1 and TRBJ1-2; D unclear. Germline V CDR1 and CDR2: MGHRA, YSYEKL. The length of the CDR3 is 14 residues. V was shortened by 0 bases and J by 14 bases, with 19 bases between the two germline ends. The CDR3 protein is CASSQEVEMTAPTF. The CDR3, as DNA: TGCGCCAGCAGCCAAGAGGTTGAAATGACGGCTCCTACCTTC.